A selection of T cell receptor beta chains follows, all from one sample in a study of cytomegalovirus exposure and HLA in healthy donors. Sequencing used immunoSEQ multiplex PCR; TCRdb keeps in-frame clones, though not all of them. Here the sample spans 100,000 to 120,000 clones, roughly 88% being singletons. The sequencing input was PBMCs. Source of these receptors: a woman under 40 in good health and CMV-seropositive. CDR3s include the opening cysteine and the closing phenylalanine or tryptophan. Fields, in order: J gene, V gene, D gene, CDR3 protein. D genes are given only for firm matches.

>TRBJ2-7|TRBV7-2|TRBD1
CASSLAGGPYEQYF
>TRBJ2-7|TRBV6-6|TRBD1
CASSLGQVGEQYF
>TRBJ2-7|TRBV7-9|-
CASSLRLHGRSDYEQYF
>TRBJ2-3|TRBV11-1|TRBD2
CASSLDGPSGLTDTQYF
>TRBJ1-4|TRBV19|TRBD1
CASSEGQFANEKLFF
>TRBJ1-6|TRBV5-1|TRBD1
CASSLGTGGDSPLHF
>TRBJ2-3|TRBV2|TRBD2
CASRRPAGGPSTDTQYF
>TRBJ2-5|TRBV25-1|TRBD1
CASSSSQGITETQYF
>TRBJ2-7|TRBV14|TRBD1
CASSHPGQGGGYEQYF
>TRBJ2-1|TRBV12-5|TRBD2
CASALGLAGAPVYNEQFF
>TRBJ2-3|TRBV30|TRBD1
CAWGTGRTDTQYF
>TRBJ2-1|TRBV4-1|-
CASSPSQWTRTGNSYNEQFF